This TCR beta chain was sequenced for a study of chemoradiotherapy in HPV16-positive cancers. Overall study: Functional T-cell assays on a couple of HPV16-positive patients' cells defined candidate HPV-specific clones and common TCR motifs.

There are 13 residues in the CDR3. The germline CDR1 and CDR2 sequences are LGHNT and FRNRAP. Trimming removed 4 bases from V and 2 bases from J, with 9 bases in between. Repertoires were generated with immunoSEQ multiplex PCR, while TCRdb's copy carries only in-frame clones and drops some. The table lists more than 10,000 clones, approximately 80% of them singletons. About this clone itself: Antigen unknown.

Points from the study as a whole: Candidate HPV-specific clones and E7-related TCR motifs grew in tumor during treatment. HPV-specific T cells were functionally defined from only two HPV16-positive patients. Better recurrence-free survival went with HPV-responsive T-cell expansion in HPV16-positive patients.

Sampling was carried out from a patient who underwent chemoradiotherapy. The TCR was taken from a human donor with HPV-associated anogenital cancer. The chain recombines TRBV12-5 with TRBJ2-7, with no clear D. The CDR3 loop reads CASGSVNPYEQYF. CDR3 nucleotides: TGTGCTAGTGGTTCGGTCAACCCCTACGAGCAGTACTTC.